The clone carrying this TCR beta chain was counted a few times. This sample was included in a study of blood T cell repertoires in COVID-19. Germline V gene lookup returns CDR1 MNHNY and CDR2 SVGAGI (reference sequence). Trimming took off 5 bases at V and 9 bases at J, with 11 bases between the two ends. The CDR3 is 12 residues long. Repertoires were generated with immunoSEQ multiplex PCR, while TCRdb's copy carries only in-frame clones and drops some. This sample yields around 80,000 clones, of which about 80% are seen a single time; 4.5% to 6% belongs to the top ten. V usage is TRBV6-6 and J usage is TRBJ1-5, with TRBD1 as a possible D gene (6 bases). The material sequenced was peripheral blood. This clonotype was sampled from a man aged 45-60 years with active or convalescent COVID-19. CDR3 in amino acids: CASSQKQGPQHF. Written as DNA, the CDR3 is TGTGCCAGCAGTCAAAAACAGGGGCCCCAGCATTTT.